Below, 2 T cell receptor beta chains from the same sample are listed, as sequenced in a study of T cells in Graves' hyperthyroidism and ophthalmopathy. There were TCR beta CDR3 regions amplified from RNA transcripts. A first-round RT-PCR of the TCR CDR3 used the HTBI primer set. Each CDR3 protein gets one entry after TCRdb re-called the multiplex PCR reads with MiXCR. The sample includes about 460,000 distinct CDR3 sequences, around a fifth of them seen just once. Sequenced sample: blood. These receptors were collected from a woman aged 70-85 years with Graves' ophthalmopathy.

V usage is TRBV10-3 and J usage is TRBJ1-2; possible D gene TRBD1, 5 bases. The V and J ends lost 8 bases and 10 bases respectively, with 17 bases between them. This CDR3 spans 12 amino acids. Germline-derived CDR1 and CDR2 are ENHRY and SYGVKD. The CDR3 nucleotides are TGTGCCATCCGCCTTGAGGGACTGGCCTACACCTTC. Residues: CAIRLEGLAYTF.

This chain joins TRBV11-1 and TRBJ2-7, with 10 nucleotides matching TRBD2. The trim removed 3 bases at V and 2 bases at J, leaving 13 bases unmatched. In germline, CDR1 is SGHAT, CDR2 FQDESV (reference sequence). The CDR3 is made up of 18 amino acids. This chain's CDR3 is CASSLEDFIAGGPYEQYF. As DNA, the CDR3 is TGTGCCAGCAGCTTGGAAGATTTCATAGCGGGAGGTCCCTACGAGCAGTACTTC.